The rows below give T cell receptor beta chains drawn from one sample of a study of regulatory dendritic cells for organ transplantation. Produced via immunoSEQ multiplex PCR; TCRdb's table is partial and in-frame only. Here the sample spans roughly 11,000 clones, just under 90% being singletons. Antigens for these TCRs are unknown. Sequenced sample: naive CD8+ T cells from blood cultured with dendritic cells. The receptors originated from a human donor in good health. Both conserved end residues are part of each CDR3. Each record gives: V gene, D gene, clone size, J gene, CDR3 protein, CDR3 DNA. D genes are given only for firm matches. For some rows the clone size is stated as once, few or many, or as a class when expanded; others skip it.

v_call: TRBV7-9; d_call: .; clone_size: .; j_call: TRBJ2-3; cdr3_aa: CASSFLAGLNTQYF; cdr3_nt: TGTGCCAGCAGCTTCCTCGCGGGATTAAATACGCAGTATTTT
v_call: TRBV28; d_call: .; clone_size: few; j_call: TRBJ1-2; cdr3_aa: CASLRGSYGYTF; cdr3_nt: TGTGCCAGCCTACGGGGTAGCTATGGCTACACCTTC
v_call: TRBV28; d_call: TRBD1; clone_size: .; j_call: TRBJ2-1; cdr3_aa: CASSFQGAMNEQFF; cdr3_nt: TGTGCCAGCAGTTTCCAGGGGGCTATGAATGAGCAGTTCTTC
v_call: TRBV7-8; d_call: TRBD1; clone_size: .; j_call: TRBJ2-1; cdr3_aa: CASSVTGTGVNEQFF; cdr3_nt: TGTGCCAGCAGCGTGACCGGGACAGGGGTCAATGAGCAGTTCTTC
v_call: TRBV5-1; d_call: TRBD1; clone_size: .; j_call: TRBJ2-7; cdr3_aa: CASSLAQGARYEQYF; cdr3_nt: TGCGCCAGCAGCTTGGCTCAGGGGGCACGATACGAGCAGTACTTC
v_call: TRBV9; d_call: TRBD1; clone_size: .; j_call: TRBJ1-4; cdr3_aa: CASSGGQVINEKLFF; cdr3_nt: TGTGCCAGCAGTGGCGGACAGGTCATTAATGAAAAACTGTTTTTT
v_call: TRBV6-6; d_call: .; clone_size: once; j_call: TRBJ1-1; cdr3_aa: CASSYPSGQSEAFF; cdr3_nt: TGTGCCAGCAGTTACCCGAGTGGACAGTCAGAAGCTTTCTTT
v_call: TRBV30; d_call: .; clone_size: .; j_call: TRBJ1-4; cdr3_aa: CAHDGGDEKLFF; cdr3_nt: TGTGCCCACGACGGGGGGGATGAAAAACTGTTTTTT
v_call: TRBV7-9; d_call: .; clone_size: .; j_call: TRBJ1-2; cdr3_aa: CASSLVAGTGSNYGYTF; cdr3_nt: TGTGCCAGCAGCTTAGTAGCAGGGACGGGCTCTAACTATGGCTACACCTTC
v_call: TRBV6-1; d_call: .; clone_size: .; j_call: TRBJ2-3; cdr3_aa: CASREGQNTDTQYF; cdr3_nt: TGTGCCAGCAGGGAGGGCCAGAACACAGATACGCAGTATTTT
v_call: TRBV4-2; d_call: .; clone_size: .; j_call: TRBJ2-7; cdr3_aa: CASSQAGISYEQYF; cdr3_nt: TGTGCCAGCAGCCAGGCGGGGATATCCTACGAGCAGTACTTC
v_call: TRBV27; d_call: TRBD2; clone_size: .; j_call: TRBJ2-3; cdr3_aa: CASSTVAGEGTDTQYF; cdr3_nt: TGTGCCAGCAGTACTGTAGCGGGAGAAGGCACAGATACGCAGTATTTT
v_call: TRBV27; d_call: .; clone_size: .; j_call: TRBJ2-5; cdr3_aa: CASSFKGKETQYF; cdr3_nt: TGTGCCAGCAGTTTTAAAGGAAAGGAGACCCAGTACTTC
v_call: TRBV4-3; d_call: .; clone_size: .; j_call: TRBJ2-7; cdr3_aa: CASSPRRGSEQYF; cdr3_nt: TGCGCCAGCAGCCCCCGTCGGGGAAGCGAGCAGTACTTC
v_call: TRBV7-9; d_call: TRBD2; clone_size: .; j_call: TRBJ2-7; cdr3_aa: CASSLSGRTYEQYF; cdr3_nt: TGTGCCAGCAGCCTTAGCGGGAGGACGTACGAGCAGTACTTC
v_call: TRBV27; d_call: TRBD1; clone_size: .; j_call: TRBJ1-6; cdr3_aa: CASSSQGDSPLHF; cdr3_nt: TGTGCCAGCAGTTCCCAGGGGGATTCACCCCTCCACTTT
v_call: TRBV27; d_call: .; clone_size: .; j_call: TRBJ2-7; cdr3_aa: CASSLGKSYEQYF; cdr3_nt: TGTGCCAGCAGTTTAGGCAAATCCTACGAGCAGTACTTC
v_call: TRBV7-2; d_call: .; clone_size: .; j_call: TRBJ2-3; cdr3_aa: CASSAWSGTDTQYF; cdr3_nt: TGTGCCAGCAGCGCCTGGTCTGGCACAGATACGCAGTATTTT
v_call: TRBV27; d_call: .; clone_size: .; j_call: TRBJ2-7; cdr3_aa: CASSLVGGPYEQYF; cdr3_nt: TGTGCCAGCAGTTTAGTAGGGGGGCCCTACGAGCAGTACTTC
v_call: TRBV10-3; d_call: .; clone_size: .; j_call: TRBJ2-1; cdr3_aa: CAGGVGASYNEQFF; cdr3_nt: TGTGCCGGTGGGGTAGGAGCTTCCTACAATGAGCAGTTCTTC
v_call: TRBV4-2; d_call: .; clone_size: .; j_call: TRBJ2-2; cdr3_aa: CASSQADGAGRGGELFF; cdr3_nt: TGTGCCAGCAGCCAAGCGGACGGGGCGGGAAGGGGCGGGGAGCTGTTTTTT
v_call: TRBV30; d_call: .; clone_size: .; j_call: TRBJ2-5; cdr3_aa: CAWSSDKETQYF; cdr3_nt: TGTGCCTGGAGCTCAGATAAAGAGACCCAGTACTTC
v_call: TRBV7-2; d_call: TRBD1; clone_size: .; j_call: TRBJ1-2; cdr3_aa: CASSPQGADYGYTF; cdr3_nt: TGTGCCAGCAGCCCACAGGGGGCGGACTATGGCTACACCTTC
v_call: TRBV9; d_call: .; clone_size: .; j_call: TRBJ1-2; cdr3_aa: CASGPTGQYGYTF; cdr3_nt: TGTGCCAGCGGACCCACCGGACAGTATGGCTACACCTTC
v_call: TRBV4-3; d_call: TRBD1; clone_size: once; j_call: TRBJ1-2; cdr3_aa: CASSPGTGVFGYTF; cdr3_nt: TGCGCCAGCAGCCCCGGGACAGGGGTCTTCGGCTACACCTTC
v_call: TRBV19; d_call: .; clone_size: .; j_call: TRBJ1-1; cdr3_aa: CASRQQGGEHTEAFF; cdr3_nt: TGTGCCAGTAGGCAACAGGGAGGGGAGCACACTGAAGCTTTCTTT
v_call: TRBV7-7; d_call: .; clone_size: .; j_call: TRBJ2-5; cdr3_aa: CASSYRSNPLTQYF; cdr3_nt: TGTGCTAGCAGCTACCGATCCAATCCCCTGACCCAGTACTTC
v_call: TRBV25-1; d_call: .; clone_size: .; j_call: TRBJ1-1; cdr3_aa: CASGQGTEAFF; cdr3_nt: TGTGCCAGCGGGCAGGGGACTGAAGCTTTCTTT
v_call: TRBV4-1; d_call: .; clone_size: .; j_call: TRBJ2-7; cdr3_aa: CASSQTPQTYEQYF; cdr3_nt: TGCGCCAGCAGCCAAACTCCCCAAACCTACGAGCAGTACTTC
v_call: TRBV27; d_call: .; clone_size: .; j_call: TRBJ2-3; cdr3_aa: CASSSPGHPPDTQYF; cdr3_nt: TGTGCCAGCAGCTCCCCGGGACATCCACCCGATACGCAGTATTTT
v_call: TRBV28; d_call: TRBD1; clone_size: .; j_call: TRBJ2-7; cdr3_aa: CASSWDRGSYEQYF; cdr3_nt: TGTGCCAGTAGCTGGGACAGGGGCTCATACGAGCAGTACTTC
v_call: TRBV28; d_call: TRBD2; clone_size: once; j_call: TRBJ2-5; cdr3_aa: CACGGEGYQETQYF; cdr3_nt: TGTGCCTGCGGGGGGGAGGGCTACCAAGAGACCCAGTACTTC
v_call: TRBV29-1; d_call: TRBD2; clone_size: once; j_call: TRBJ2-7; cdr3_aa: CSVVASGSYEQYF; cdr3_nt: TGCAGCGTCGTGGCTAGCGGATCCTACGAGCAGTACTTC
v_call: TRBV5-6; d_call: .; clone_size: .; j_call: TRBJ1-1; cdr3_aa: CASSLGDWVNTEAFF; cdr3_nt: TGTGCCAGCAGCCTCGGTGATTGGGTGAACACTGAAGCTTTCTTT